This T cell receptor beta chain was profiled in a study of T cell responses to AZD1222 COVID-19 vaccine (dated by TCRdb to the early 2020s). A note on the overall study: Because spike-specific TCR depth and breadth did not differ between the two schedules, AZD1222 recipients who got a second dose at roughly 4 weeks were pooled with those who got a second dose at roughly 12 weeks. TCR sequencing covered more than 230 trial participants: 200 to 210 given two doses of AZD1222 and 26 given two doses of MenACWY control vaccine. Trial participants were enrolled into age subgroups of 18-55, 56-69 and 70-plus years, which contained around 150, 29 and 61 TCR-sequenced participants, respectively.

The CDR3 regions of human TCRbeta chains were subjected to immunosequencing. Per the source publication's procedure: Repertoire TCRs were matched against a reference library of SARS-CoV-2-specific TCRs generated with the MIRA antigen-specificity platform. Breadth meant the fraction of unique TCRs that were SARS-CoV-2-associated, whereas depth meant the fraction of total T cells that were SARS-CoV-2-associated. Using the MIRA data, each spike-specific TCR was assigned both to the spike region to which the TCR was reactive and to a CD4 or CD8 class. Log10-transformed breadth and depth values were compared by one-way ANOVA with Sidak's multiple comparisons tests. Entries here come from immuneACCESS through TCRdb and include only in-frame sequences with V and J called. Some clones fail to appear in such tables; in the studies checked, an unresolved V gene covers under half of the shortfall, and the cause of the remainder is unknown. The V and J calls and clone size were taken over from that table, and D and trimming were inferred from the DNA. The sample yields 200,000 to 300,000 clones; 80% to 95% were counted once. 0.55% of the sample belongs to the ten largest clones.

Broader findings and caveats from the paper: Because no day 14 peak-response samples were available, the repertoires could be characterized only after the peak T cell response. After two AZD1222 doses, both the breadth and the depth of spike-specific TCRs were significantly higher than at day 0 and than in MenACWY recipients. Participants were mostly white British, with more females than males. The authors suggested clonal diversity may have been underestimated. Conclusions about previously exposed vaccinees are limited, since just a handful of AZD1222 recipients were seropositive for SARS-CoV-2 at baseline. The 56-69-year group was small, and its depth increase did not reach significance, likely because of low power. CD4 TCRs associated with the vaccine covered the entire spike protein, and the dominant responses were in regions 160-218 and 743-854. Nearly half of unique spike-specific TCRs reportedly recognized epitopes outside regions mutated in the B.1.351 and B.1.1.7 variants.

Spanning cysteine to phenylalanine, the CDR3 consists of 17 amino acids. The sequence is cut down to CDR3 DNA, 51 bases in frame from base 1. The germline V gene gives CDR1 as MGHRA and CDR2 as YSYEKL. The V end loses 1 base and the J end loses 0 bases, and a stretch of 15 bases separates them. The label giving this sample's time point can be read as: baseline before first vaccination. Vaccinee samples came from UK trials COV001 and COV002, including a single-blind randomized controlled phase 2/3 trial of AZD1222 (ChAdOx1 nCoV-19) in healthy adults. For TCRbeta chain sequencing, PBMC samples were collected from trial participants at day 0 and at day 28 after the second dose. Note on this clone: Its antigen is unknown. No per-base quality is available; no much larger clone lies one base away.

This receptor was taken from an adult in good health. The V gene is TRBV4-1 and the J gene is TRBJ1-2; the D gene cannot be resolved reliably. The source material was peripheral blood, sampled on day 0 of AZD1222 vaccination. The CDR3 sequence is CASSQVGERAANYGYTF. The sequenced DNA is TGCGCCAGCAGCCAAGTCGGGGAGAGAGCGGCTAACTATGGCTACACCTTC.